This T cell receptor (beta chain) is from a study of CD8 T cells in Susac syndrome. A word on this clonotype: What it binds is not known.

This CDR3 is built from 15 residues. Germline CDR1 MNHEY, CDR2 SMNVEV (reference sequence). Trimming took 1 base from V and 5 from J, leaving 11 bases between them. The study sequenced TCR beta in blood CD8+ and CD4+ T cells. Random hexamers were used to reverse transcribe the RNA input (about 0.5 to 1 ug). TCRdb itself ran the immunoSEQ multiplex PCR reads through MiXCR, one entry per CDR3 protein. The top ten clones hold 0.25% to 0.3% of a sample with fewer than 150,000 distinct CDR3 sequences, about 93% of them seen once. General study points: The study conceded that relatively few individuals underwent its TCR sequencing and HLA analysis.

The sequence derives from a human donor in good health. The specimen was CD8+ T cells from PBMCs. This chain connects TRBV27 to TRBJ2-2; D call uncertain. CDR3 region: CASSLFADPTGELFF. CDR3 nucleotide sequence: TGTGCCAGCAGTTTATTTGCCGACCCGACCGGGGAGCTGTTTTTT.